Sequencing of this TCR beta chain was carried out in a study of blood T cell repertoires in COVID-19. Study-wide context: PBMCs, B-cell-depleted T cells, or T cells were the source of the cDNA or gDNA that made up the material.

Only in-frame clones appear in the TCRdb table, and some are missing; sequencing was by immunoSEQ multiplex PCR. The sample lists tens of thousands of clones, less than 80% seen once, with about 26% in the top ten. This clone was seen a few times. Trimming took off 3 bases at V and 1 base at J, with 10 bases between the two ends. From germline, CDR1 is LGHDT and CDR2 YNNKEL (reference sequence). This CDR3 region has 15 residues. The receptor's source is a man aged 60 to 75 with active or convalescent COVID-19. The sequencing input was peripheral blood. The chain recombines TRBV3-1 (or the pseudogene TRBV3-2) with TRBJ1-3; a weak D match, TRBD1 (6 bases). The CDR3 DNA reads TGTGCCAGCAGCCACGGGACAAGATCTGGAAACACCATATATTTT. Translation gives CASSHGTRSGNTIYF.